The source of this TCR beta chain is a study of T cell clones after liver transplantation. Sequenced by immunoSEQ multiplex PCR; TCRdb stores in-frame clones only, minus some. The data contain roughly 97,000 clones, 80% to 85% of them seen just once; the ten biggest clones take up approximately 0.99%. On this clone: What it binds is unknown.

Between the trimmed V and J ends, which lost 5 bases and 7 bases, there was a span of 29 bases. CDR1 is SGHVS and CDR2 is FQNEAQ in the germline V gene. The CDR3 is 18 residues long. Study-level points and caveats: Circulating graft-donor-reactive CD4 TCRbeta sequences fell significantly post-transplant in 5 of 8 subjects.

The TCR originated in a human donor who received a liver transplant. This chain joins TRBV7-8 and TRBJ2-5; D could derive from TRBD1 or TRBD2 (5 bases each). This specimen consisted of CD4+ T cells from blood, obtained before liver transplant. The CDR3, as DNA: TGTGCCAGCAGCCTAAAGAGCGACAGCCCGAGTTCTGGGGGGACCCAGTACTTC. Protein: CASSLKSDSPSSGGTQYF.